This entry features one TCR beta chain sequence. A junction boundary mismatches the germline segment, possibly from a read error. This sample stems from a study of blood T cell repertoires in COVID-19. The protocol was immunoSEQ multiplex PCR, while the TCRdb copy is restricted to in-frame clones and leaves out a portion. The data show 240,000 or so clones, 75% to 90% seen once. Material: peripheral blood. This receptor was identified in a man between 60 and 75 years old who had recovered from COVID-19.

CDR3 in DNA: TGCGCCAGCAGTTACTCGAGCGGTTATCAGCCCCAGCATTTT. Amino acid sequence: CASSYSSGYQPQHF. The chain links TRBV6-2 or TRBV6-3 to TRBJ1-5; D is undetermined. The germline CDR1 and CDR2 sequences are MNHEY and SVGEGT. This CDR3 is 14 amino acids long.